This passage covers 9 T cell receptor beta chains from one sample sequenced in a study of blood T cells in healthy people across ages. Alongside a J-beta primer mix, a sample-barcoded 5' primer served in a second PCR lasting about 7 to 12 cycles. A single record per CDR3 protein comes from TCRdb applying MiXCR to the 5' RACE reads. Counted here are roughly 1.4 million distinct CDR3 sequences, around 59% occurring once; the ten biggest clones make up 6.5% to 8.5%. Sequences were obtained from blood. The receptors come from a man aged 18 to 30 in good health.

The chain is built from TRBV25-1 and TRBJ1-4; no firm D call. CDR1 is MGHDK and CDR2 is SYGVNS in the germline V gene. The V end was cut by 7 bases, the J end by 8 bases, with 14 bases between. CDR3 length equals 13 residues. The CDR3 region is CASKRTGKEKLFF. The CDR3, as DNA: TGTGCCAGCAAGAGGACGGGGAAGGAAAAACTGTTTTTT.

This clonotype was counted once. The chain joins TRBV20-1 to TRBJ2-3; the match to TRBD2 covers 10 bases. The CDR3 covers 16 residues. Losses at the gene ends were 0 bases for V and 6 bases for J; bases not matched to a gene: 9. CDR1 is DFQATT and CDR2 is SNEGSKA in the germline V gene (reference sequence). CDR3 coding DNA: TGCAGTGCTAGAGATGTGCTAGCGGGGGCTAGGGATACGCAGTATTTT. As protein: CSARDVLAGARDTQYF.

CDR3 sequence (DNA): TGTGCCATCAGGGCAGGGACAGGCGGGAATCAGCCCCAGCATTTT. Amino acid sequence: CAIRAGTGGNQPQHF. This chain connects TRBV10-3 to TRBJ1-5; 8 bases are shared with TRBD1. In germline, CDR1 is ENHRY, CDR2 SYGVKD. The CDR3 is 15 residues long. J was trimmed by 4 bases and V by 6 bases; bases with no gene match: 8.

Note on this clonotype: Its ends do not fully match the called genes, so a read error is possible. The gene calls are TRBV15 and TRBJ2-5, with 7 nucleotides matching TRBD2. The length of the CDR3 is 16 residues. The germline V gene has CDR1 LNHNV and CDR2 YYDKDF (reference sequence). CDR3 sequence (DNA): TGTGCCACCAACAGAAGTTCGGGGGGACTGTCGGAGACCCAGTACTTC. Its translation is CATNRSSGGLSETQYF.

The chain carries TRBV7-9 and TRBJ2-3; D not resolved. Trimming took 0 bases from V and 8 from J, leaving 12 bases between them. Germline values: CDR1 SEHNR, CDR2 FQNEAQ (reference sequence). There are 14 residues in the CDR3. CDR3: CASSLAPWRATQYF. CDR3 coding DNA: TGTGCCAGCAGCTTAGCGCCGTGGAGAGCTACGCAGTATTTT.

The chain has TRBV11-2 and TRBJ2-3; 16 bases match TRBD2. Germline CDR1 is SGHAT and CDR2 is FQNNGV. The CDR3 loop spans 19 amino acids. The V and J ends lost 5 bases and 5 bases, in that order; junction bases with no gene match: 13. The CDR3 DNA reads as TGTGCCAGCAGCCCGACGGGACTAGCGGGGGGGCCTGGTATAGATACGCAGTATTTT. It codes for CASSPTGLAGGPGIDTQYF.

The chain uses TRBV9 and TRBJ1-6; weak D call: TRBD1 (6 bases). CDR1 SGDLS and CDR2 YYNGEE come from the germline V gene. V lost 1 base, J lost 7 bases, and 12 bases lay in between. The CDR3 is 15 amino acids. For the CDR3, the DNA is TGTGCCAGCAGCGTATCGGGGGGCAAAAATTCACCCCTCCACTTT. This codes for CASSVSGGKNSPLHF.

This clonotype was counted only a few times. This chain links TRBV28 with TRBJ2-7; D gene unclear. Germline V gene data show CDR1 as MDHEN and CDR2 as SYDVKM. This CDR3 is built from 13 residues. V lost 1 base, J lost 4 bases, and 8 bases lay in between. CDR3: CASSLSGEYEQYF. CDR3 sequence (DNA): TGTGCCAGCAGTTTATCCGGAGAGTACGAGCAGTACTTC.

The chain links TRBV7-2 to TRBJ2-2, with D hard to call. CDR1 is SGHTA, CDR2 FQGNSA, per germline. The CDR3 covers 13 residues. Trimming took off 5 bases at V and 5 bases at J, with 9 bases between the two ends. The CDR3 sequence is CASSTRRTGELFF. CDR3 DNA sequence: TGTGCCAGCAGCACCCGTCGTACCGGGGAGCTGTTTTTT.